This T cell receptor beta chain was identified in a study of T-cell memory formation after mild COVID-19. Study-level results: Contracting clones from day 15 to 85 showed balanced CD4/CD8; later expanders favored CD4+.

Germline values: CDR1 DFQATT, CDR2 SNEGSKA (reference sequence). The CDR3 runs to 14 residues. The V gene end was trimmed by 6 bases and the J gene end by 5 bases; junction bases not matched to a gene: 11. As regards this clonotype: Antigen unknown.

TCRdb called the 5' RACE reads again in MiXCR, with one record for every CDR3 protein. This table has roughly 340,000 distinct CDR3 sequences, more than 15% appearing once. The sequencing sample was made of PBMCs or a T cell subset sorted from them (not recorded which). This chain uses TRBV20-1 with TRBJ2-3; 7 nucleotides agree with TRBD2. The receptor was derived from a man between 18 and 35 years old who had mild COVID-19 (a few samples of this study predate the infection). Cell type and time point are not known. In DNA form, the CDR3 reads TGCAGTGCCCCCTCGAGGACTAGTAAAGATACGCAGTATTTT. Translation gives CSAPSRTSKDTQYF.